The entry below gives a single T cell receptor (beta chain) sequence along with its context. Its specificity is unknown. This record belongs to a study of blood T cells in healthy people across ages. Study-level results: The fall in TCR beta diversity per million T cells was roughly linear with age.

Germline V lookup: CDR1 MNHEY, CDR2 SVGAGI. With V trimmed by 0 bases and J by 7 bases, 10 bases remained unmatched. The CDR3 is 16 residues long. Healthy individuals of Caucasian origin from Russia, aged 6 to 90, served as donors. It was with a sample-barcoded 5' primer and a J-beta primer mix that a second PCR of roughly 7 to 11 cycles was run. Through a template-switch adaptor with 12 random nucleotides, each cDNA molecule received a tag. A single record per CDR3 protein comes from TCRdb applying MiXCR to the 5' RACE reads. The sample lists roughly 1.5 million distinct CDR3 sequences, approximately 42% occurring once.

The J gene is TRBJ1-2, the V gene TRBV6-5; 8 bases are shared with TRBD1. The clonotype comes from a woman younger than 35 in good health. Sequenced: blood. The CDR3 region has the DNA TGTGCCAGCAGTTACTCGTTGACAGGGGATTTGGGTGGCTACACCTTC. Its translation: CASSYSLTGDLGGYTF.